This T cell receptor beta chain was recorded in a study of neurological immune-mediated disorders. General study results and limits: HTLV-1-associated myelopathy displayed the greatest TCR clonal expansion, and multiple sclerosis exhibited the smallest, lower than that of healthy controls.

J was trimmed by 1 base and V by 5 bases; bases with no gene match: 5. The germline V gene has CDR1 SGHDT and CDR2 YYEEEE. The CDR3 runs to 15 residues. A single record per CDR3 protein comes from TCRdb applying MiXCR to the 5' RACE reads. The sample yields around 18,000 distinct CDR3 sequences, 20% to 25% seen once. This clonotype was detected many times. The antigen remains undetermined. The material sequenced was PBMCs. The TCR sequence derives from a man aged 45-65 years in good health. The chain uses TRBV5-6 and TRBJ1-5; 8 bases line up with TRBD1. The DNA of the CDR3 is TGTGCCAGCAGTACCGGGACAGGAAGCAATCAGCCCCAGCATTTT. Translating it yields CASSTGTGSNQPQHF.